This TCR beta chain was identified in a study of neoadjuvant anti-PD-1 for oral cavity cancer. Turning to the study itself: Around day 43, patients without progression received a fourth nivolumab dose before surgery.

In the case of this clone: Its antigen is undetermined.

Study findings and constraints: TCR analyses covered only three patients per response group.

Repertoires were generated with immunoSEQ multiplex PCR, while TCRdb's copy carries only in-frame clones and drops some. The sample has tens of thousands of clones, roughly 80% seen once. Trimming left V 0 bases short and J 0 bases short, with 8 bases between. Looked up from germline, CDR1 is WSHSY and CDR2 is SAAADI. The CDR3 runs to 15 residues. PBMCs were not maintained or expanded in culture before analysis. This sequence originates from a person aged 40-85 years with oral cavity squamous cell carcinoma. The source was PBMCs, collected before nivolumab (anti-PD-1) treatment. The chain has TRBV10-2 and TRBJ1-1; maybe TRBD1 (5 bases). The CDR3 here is CASSESWGMNTEAFF. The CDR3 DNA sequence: TGCGCCAGCAGTGAGTCATGGGGGATGAACACTGAAGCTTTCTTT.